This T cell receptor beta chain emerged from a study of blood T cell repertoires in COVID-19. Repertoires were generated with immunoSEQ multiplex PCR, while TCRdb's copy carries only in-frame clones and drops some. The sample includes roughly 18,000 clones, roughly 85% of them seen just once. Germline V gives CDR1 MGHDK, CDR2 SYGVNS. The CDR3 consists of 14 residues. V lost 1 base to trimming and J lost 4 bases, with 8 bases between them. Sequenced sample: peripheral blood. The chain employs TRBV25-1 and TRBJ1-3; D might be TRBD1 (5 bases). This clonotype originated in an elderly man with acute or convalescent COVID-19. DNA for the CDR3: TGTGCCAGCAGTGAATTAGGGGCGGGAAACACCATATATTTT. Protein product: CASSELGAGNTIYF.